The 26 T cell receptor beta chains reported below all come from one sample, sequenced in a study of blood T cell repertoires in COVID-19 (dated by TCRdb to 2020 to 2021). The library relied on the immunoSEQ multiplex PCR assay. This is the immuneACCESS table as TCRdb keeps it, with only in-frame sequences that have V and J called. A part of the clones is gone; compared with another copy, unresolved V genes explain less than half, and the rest is unexplained. In all, the sample holds about 110,000 clones, and about 90% of those were seen once. Of the sample, approximately 5% is held by the ten largest clones. Input material: peripheral blood. Receptor source: a human donor in a cohort sampled during active COVID-19.

This clone was observed once. This chain links TRBV14 with TRBJ2-7, with 9 bases aligning to TRBD2. In germline, CDR1 is SGHDN, CDR2 FVKESK. CDR3 length: 11 residues. This CDR3 reads CSGTSCYEQYF. CDR3 bases: TGTTCCGGGACTAGCTGTTACGAGCAGTACTTC.

V gene TRBV7-2 combines with J gene TRBJ2-5; D is ambiguous. Germline-derived CDR1 and CDR2 are SGHTA and FQGNSA. Trimming removed 1 base at V and 5 bases at J, with 11 bases between. The CDR3 covers 14 residues. The CDR3 nucleotides read TGTGCCAGCAGCTTAGGATCAGATTGGGAGACCCAGTACTTC. Protein: CASSLGSDWETQYF. The full variable domain, in which reference TRBV7-2 and TRBJ2-5 provide the parts outside the CDR3, is GAGVSQSPSNKVTEKGKDVELRCDPISGHTALYWYRQSLGQGLEFLIYFQGNSAPDKSGLPSDRFSAERTGGSVSTLTIQRTQQEDSAVYLCASSLGSDWETQYFGPGTRLLVL.

The rearrangement links TRBV6-5 to TRBJ1-5, with 7 bases lining up with TRBD1. The CDR3 runs to 15 residues. V shed 4 bases, J shed 7 bases, and the junction held 10 bases outside the gene matches. The V gene's germline CDR1 is MNHEY and CDR2 SVGAGI. This CDR3 is CASSSTRQGGQPQHF. The CDR3 nucleotides read TGTGCCAGCAGTTCTACTCGACAGGGAGGCCAGCCCCAGCATTTT.

The chain links TRBV7-3 to TRBJ2-5; D is perhaps TRBD2 (5 bases). Germline values: CDR1 SGHTA, CDR2 FQGTGA. The CDR3 is 12 amino acids. The CDR3 DNA is TGTCGGGAAAGCCCCTCGGAAGAGACCCAGTACTTC. It is translated as CRESPSEETQYF.

This clone was seen a few times. The V gene is TRBV19, the J gene TRBJ1-6, with 8 bases aligning to TRBD1. Germline CDR1 LNHDA, CDR2 SQIVND (reference sequence). The ends lost 5 bases at V and 10 bases at J; junction bases unmatched: 13. This CDR3 is 16 amino acids long. CDR3 nucleotide sequence: TGTGCCAGTAGTTTTACCGATACAGGGGGTCGGTCACCCCTCCACTTT. Protein product: CASSFTDTGGRSPLHF.

This clone was detected only a few times. This chain links TRBV7-2 with TRBJ1-2; the match to TRBD1 covers 8 bases. The CDR3 runs 14 residues. Germline V gene data show CDR1 as SGHTA and CDR2 as FQGNSA. The V segment lost 2 bases and the J segment 3 bases; nucleotides outside the gene matches: 2. The CDR3 protein is CASSLQGAHYGYTF. The CDR3 DNA sequence: TGTGCCAGCAGCTTACAGGGGGCGCACTATGGCTACACCTTC.

The chain carries TRBV30 and TRBJ2-2, with a weak D call TRBD2 (5 bases). From germline, CDR1 is GTSNPN and CDR2 SVGIG (reference sequence). There are 14 residues in the CDR3. V lost 3 bases and J lost 5, with 13 bases in between. CDR3 residues: CAWRGGSGTGELFF. The CDR3 nucleotides are TGTGCCTGGAGGGGTGGGAGCGGTACCGGGGAGCTGTTTTTT.

The chain carries TRBV28 and TRBJ1-5; 7 bases agree with TRBD1. The CDR3 spans 15 residues. Losses at the gene ends were 4 bases for V and 7 bases for J; bases not matched to a gene: 10. CDR1 is MDHEN, CDR2 SYDVKM, per germline. The CDR3 is CASSSTGEEGQPQHF. DNA of the CDR3: TGTGCCAGCAGTTCCACAGGGGAAGAGGGCCAGCCCCAGCATTTT.

The chain combines TRBV2 with TRBJ1-5; no reliable D call. CDR1 is SNHLY, CDR2 FYNNEI, per germline. Trimming pared 3 bases from V and 0 bases from J, leaving 6 bases between. The CDR3 is 14 residues long. The CDR3, as DNA: TGTGCCAGCAGTGACGTCTATAGCAATCAGCCCCAGCATTTT. Protein: CASSDVYSNQPQHF.

This chain uses TRBV9 with TRBJ2-1; 10 nucleotides line up with TRBD2. CDR1 and CDR2 from the germline V gene are SGDLS and YYNGEE. Trimming at V came to 5 bases and at J to 6 bases, leaving 14 bases not matched to a gene. The CDR3 runs 17 residues. This chain's CDR3 is CASSPSASGRAGNEQFF. The CDR3, as DNA: TGTGCCAGCAGTCCTAGTGCAAGCGGGAGGGCGGGCAATGAGCAGTTCTTC. Together with reference TRBV9 and TRBJ2-1, the CDR3 gives the full variable domain: DSGVTQTPKHLITATGQRVTLRCSPRSGDLSVYWYQQSLDQGLQFLIQYYNGEERAKGNILERFSAQQFPDLHSELNLSSLELGDSALYFCASSPSASGRAGNEQFFGPGTRLTVL.

This sequence joins TRBV7-9 and TRBJ1-5; 8 bases are shared with TRBD1. With 5 bases clipped from V and 5 bases from J, the junction kept 11 bases outside the gene matches. In germline, CDR1 is SEHNR, CDR2 FQNEAQ (reference sequence). CDR3 length equals 16 residues. The CDR3 coding sequence is TGTGCCAGCAGCCCCGGGACAGGCTTAGGACATCAGCCCCAGCATTTT. Amino acids: CASSPGTGLGHQPQHF.

The chain uses TRBV4-1 and TRBJ1-4; D gene ambiguous. The CDR3 is 13 residues long. The V gene lost 0 bases and the J gene lost 6 bases, with 5 bases spanning the gap. Germline V lookup: CDR1 MGHRA, CDR2 YSYEKL. The CDR3 is CASSQDAYEKLFF. CDR3 bases: TGCGCCAGCAGCCAAGATGCGTATGAAAAACTGTTTTTT.

V usage is TRBV7-6 and J usage is TRBJ2-5; D unresolved. Trimming shortened V by 3 bases and J by 5 bases, and 10 bases separated the two germline ends. The CDR3 sequence is 13 residues long. CDR1 and CDR2 from the germline V gene are SGHVS and FNYEAQ. DNA for the CDR3: TGTGCCAGCAGCTTCCGGGTAGAGGAGACCCAGTACTTC. It codes for CASSFRVEETQYF.

This chain links TRBV5-6 with TRBJ1-5, with D possibly TRBD1 on 5 matching bases. The V gene lost 5 bases and the J gene lost 7 bases, with 16 bases spanning the gap. The length of the CDR3 is 14 residues. Germline V lookup: CDR1 SGHDT, CDR2 YYEEEE. DNA of the CDR3: TGTGCCAGCAGTCCGGGGGGAACGGGGCAGCCCCAGCATTTT. This codes for CASSPGGTGQPQHF.

The chain carries TRBV7-8 and TRBJ1-5; possibly TRBD1 for D (6 bases). CDR1 SGHVS and CDR2 FQNEAQ come from the germline V gene. CDR3 length: 16 amino acids. V gave up 8 bases and J gave up 1 base, with 18 bases separating them. The chain's CDR3 is CASGSGGGHSNQPQHF. The CDR3 DNA reads TGTGCCAGCGGATCCGGGGGGGGGCACAGCAATCAGCCCCAGCATTTT. The entire variable domain, with the rest obtained from reference TRBV7-8 and TRBJ1-5, is as follows: GAGVSQSPRYKVAKRGQDVALRCDPISGHVSLFWYQQALGQGPEFLTYFQNEAQLDKSGLPSDRFFAERPEGSVSTLKIQRTQQEDSAVYLCASGSGGGHSNQPQHFGDGTRLSIL.

J is TRBJ2-3 and V is TRBV11-2, with 10 bases identical to TRBD2. CDR3 length: 14 residues. V lost 5 bases, J lost 4 bases, and 3 bases stayed unmatched. Per germline, CDR1 SGHAT and CDR2 FQNNGV. The CDR3 DNA is TGTGCCAGCAGCCCAGCGGGGGGGCCAGATACGCAGTATTTT. It translates to CASSPAGGPDTQYF.

The chain recombines TRBV6-4 with TRBJ2-1, with a possible D match to TRBD1 (6 bases). Germline V gives CDR1 MRHNA, CDR2 SNTAGT. V gave up 0 bases and J gave up 8 bases, with 14 bases separating them. The CDR3 runs 15 residues. The CDR3 bases are TGTGCCAGCAGTGACTCTTTAGGGGGTAGTCATGAGCAGTTCTTC. Its translation: CASSDSLGGSHEQFF.

This clone has only a few counts. The CDR3 protein is CASSPGGGWNGYTF. CDR3 bases: TGTGCCAGCAGTCCCGGCGGGGGATGGAATGGCTACACCTTC. The rearrangement joins TRBV6-6 to TRBJ1-2; tentatively, D is TRBD1 (5 bases). Between the trimmed V and J ends, which lost 5 bases and 6 bases, there was a span of 16 bases. The CDR3 extends over 14 amino acids. Looked up from germline, CDR1 is MNHNY and CDR2 is SVGAGI (reference sequence).

The chain recombines TRBV27 with TRBJ2-1; 8 bases map to TRBD1. The CDR3 extends over 14 amino acids. V was clipped by 3 bases and J by 9 bases; unmatched bases: 7. The germline CDR1 and CDR2 sequences are MNHEY and SMNVEV (reference sequence). DNA of the CDR3: TGTGCCAGCAGTTTGGGAGCAGGGGGCTTTGAGCAGTTCTTC. Its protein product is CASSLGAGGFEQFF.

V usage is TRBV6-4 and J usage is TRBJ1-2; 10 bases are shared with TRBD1. Germline trimming cut 6 bases from V and 7 bases from J; bases unmatched to any gene: 14. The germline gives CDR1 MRHNA, CDR2 SNTAGT. The CDR3 totals 16 residues. CDR3 in amino acids: CASSETTDRGFFGYTF. DNA for the CDR3: TGTGCCAGCAGCGAAACAACGGACAGGGGGTTTTTTGGCTACACCTTC.

The rearrangement links TRBV5-1 to TRBJ2-1, with unresolved D. The germline V and J ends were trimmed by 0 bases and 5 bases, with 9 bases remaining between them. Germline V gives CDR1 SGHRS, CDR2 YFSETQ. The CDR3 covers 14 residues. The chain's CDR3 is CASSLGTVNNEQFF. As DNA, the CDR3 is TGCGCCAGCAGCTTGGGAACAGTTAACAATGAGCAGTTCTTC.

The V call is TRBV7-2, the J call TRBJ2-3; D perhaps matches TRBD2 (6 bases). The CDR3 runs to 17 residues. CDR1 SGHTA and CDR2 FQGNSA come from the germline V gene. The V end was cut by 6 bases, the J end by 1 base, with 20 bases between. The CDR3 nucleotides read TGTGCCAGCAGTTTCCAGGTGCCGGGACTCCGCACAGATACGCAGTATTTT. Its translation: CASSFQVPGLRTDTQYF.

The chain carries TRBV15 and TRBJ2-5, with a weak D call TRBD2 (5 bases). Trimming cost V 0 bases and J 5 bases, with 13 bases left between them. The length of the CDR3 is 15 residues. Germline CDR1 is LNHNV and CDR2 is YYDKDF (reference sequence). CDR3 sequence: CATSREGAPGETQYF. Written as DNA, the CDR3 is TGTGCCACCAGCAGAGAAGGAGCCCCGGGGGAGACCCAGTACTTC.

J is TRBJ1-2 and V is TRBV28; perhaps TRBD1 as D (6 bases). Germline loops: CDR1 MDHEN, CDR2 SYDVKM. V dropped 5 bases and J dropped 6 bases, with 16 bases sitting between them. The CDR3 is 14 residues long. The CDR3 bases are TGTGCCAGCAGTGCTACAGGGAGTGTTCATGGCTACACCTTC. It codes for CASSATGSVHGYTF.

V usage is TRBV4-3 and J usage is TRBJ1-2; D is possibly TRBD1 (6 bases). The CDR3 is 15 amino acids. In germline, CDR1 is LGHNA, CDR2 YSLEER. V lost 3 bases and J lost 3, with 14 bases in between. The CDR3 sequence is CASSQDEQGDYGYTF. Here the CDR3 DNA reads TGCGCCAGCAGCCAGGACGAACAGGGAGACTATGGCTACACCTTC.

This clone has more than one count but fewer than ten. The chain combines TRBV28 with TRBJ2-2, with TRBD2 matching 7 bases. Germline values: CDR1 MDHEN, CDR2 SYDVKM. The V and J ends lost 2 bases and 1 base, in that order; junction bases with no gene match: 4. This CDR3 spans 16 amino acids. The CDR3 nucleotides are TGTGCCAGCAGTTTAGAAGCTAGCGGGAACACCGGGGAGCTGTTTTTT. This gives the protein CASSLEASGNTGELFF.